Detailed here is one T cell receptor beta chain. TCRdb called the 5' RACE reads again in MiXCR, with one record for every CDR3 protein. The sample comprises around 60,000 distinct CDR3 sequences, approximately 8% of which are singletons, and about 15% rests with the top ten. This sample's time point: sample taken at primary tumor resection. Tumor, nontumor lung or frozen PBMC supplied whole RNA that was sequenced unsorted. The sample belongs to a study of spatial heterogeneity in lung cancer. Germline lookup yields CDR1 SQVTM and CDR2 ANQGSEA. V lost 4 bases to trimming and J lost 5 bases, with 15 bases between them. This CDR3 is 14 amino acids long.

The sequence derives from a female donor with early-stage non-small cell lung cancer. This sequence joins TRBV29-1 and TRBJ2-1, with D unresolved. The material sequenced was PBMCs, taken at surgery. The DNA of the CDR3 is TGCAGCGTTGTGGCGTTTCGGGTTCACAATGAGCAGTTCTTC. It translates to CSVVAFRVHNEQFF.